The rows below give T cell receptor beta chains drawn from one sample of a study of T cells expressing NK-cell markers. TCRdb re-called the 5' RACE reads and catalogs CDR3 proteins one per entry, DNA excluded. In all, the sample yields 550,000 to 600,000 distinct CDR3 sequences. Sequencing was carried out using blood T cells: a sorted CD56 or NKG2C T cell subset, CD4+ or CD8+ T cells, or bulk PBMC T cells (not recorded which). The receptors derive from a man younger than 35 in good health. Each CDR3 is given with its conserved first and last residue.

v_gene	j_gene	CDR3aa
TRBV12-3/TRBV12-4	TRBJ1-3	CASSSLRPLSGNTIYF
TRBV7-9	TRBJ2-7	CASSLAGQGAFYEQYF
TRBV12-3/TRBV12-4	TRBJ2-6	CASSSWDRSVESESGANVLTF
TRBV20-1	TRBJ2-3	CSARDETPDTQYF
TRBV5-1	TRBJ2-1	CASSVPRSSYNEQFF
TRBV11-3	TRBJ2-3	CASTRNLAGVDTQYF
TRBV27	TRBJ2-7	CASSLAGLGGEQYF
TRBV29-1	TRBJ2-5	CSVYSSRQALQETQYF
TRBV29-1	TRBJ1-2	CSVETATYGYTF
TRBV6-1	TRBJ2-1	CASRGTGGYSYNEQFF
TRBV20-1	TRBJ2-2	CSAQLAGVPGELFF
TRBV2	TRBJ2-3	CASSVLLAGTDTQYF
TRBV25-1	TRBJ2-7	CASSEFGLAGTSEQYF
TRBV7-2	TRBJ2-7	CASSLWGNNYEEQYF
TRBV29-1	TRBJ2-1	CSVEEEGVYNEQFF
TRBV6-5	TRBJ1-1	CASSYPVPGQGVRAFF
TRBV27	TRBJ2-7	CASGLSIAPGEQYF
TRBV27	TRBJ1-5	CASKVYFGGEQPQHF
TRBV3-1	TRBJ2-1	CASSQGQGSYNEQFF
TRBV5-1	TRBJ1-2	CASSPYVGTGEGYTF
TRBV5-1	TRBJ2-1	CASRVLAGVVDEQFF
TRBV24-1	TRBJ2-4	CATSDGIEAIQYF
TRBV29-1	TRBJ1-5	CSVGGLGQPQHF
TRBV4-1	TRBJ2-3	CASSQDRGSGAEAEDTQYF
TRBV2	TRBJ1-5	CASSYDWGNQPQHF
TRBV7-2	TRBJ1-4	CASRRTGNEKLFF
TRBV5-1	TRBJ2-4	CASSPDPTSGKNIQYF
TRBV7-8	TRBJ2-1	CASSLVDRTVYNEQFF
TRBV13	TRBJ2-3	CASSLGLAGATQYF
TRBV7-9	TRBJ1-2	CASSLLRDREGGYTF
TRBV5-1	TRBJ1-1	CASSSRIDRDRESTEAFF
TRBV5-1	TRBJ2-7	CASSTGQVPYEQYF
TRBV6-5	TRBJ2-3	CASSYSAFSTDTQYF
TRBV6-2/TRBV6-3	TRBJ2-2	CASRLYPTQDSYGATGELFF
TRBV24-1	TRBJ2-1	CATSDPRDSYNEQFF
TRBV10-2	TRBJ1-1	CASSPKEMGKAFF
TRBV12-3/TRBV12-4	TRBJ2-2	CASTPSNPRTGELFF
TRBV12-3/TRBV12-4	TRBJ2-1	CASSPPGQGGAGQFF
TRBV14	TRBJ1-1	CASSRWTGYEAFF
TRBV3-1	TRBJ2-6	CASSRRQLSGANVLTF
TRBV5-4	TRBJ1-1	CASSLVRGHNTEAFF
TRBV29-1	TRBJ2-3	CSVEGRLAGGNTDTQYF
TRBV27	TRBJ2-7	CASSLTGGIFYEQYF
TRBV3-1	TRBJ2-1	CASSPRAGGNGNEQFF
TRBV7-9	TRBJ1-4	CAIDREDEKLFF
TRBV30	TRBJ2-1	CAWSVLAGVGQFF
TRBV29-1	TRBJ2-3	CSVGHGGRNTQYF
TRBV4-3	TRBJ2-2	CASSQKRGGELFF
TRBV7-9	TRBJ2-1	CASSKTEVEQFF
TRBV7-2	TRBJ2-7	CASSLTKTSYEQYF
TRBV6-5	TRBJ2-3	CASSYSGEGADTQYF
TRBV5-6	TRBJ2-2	CASSSRFEREIWDTGELFF
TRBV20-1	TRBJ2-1	CSARRGDNEQFF
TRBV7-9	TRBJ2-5	CASSFGTSWGETQYF
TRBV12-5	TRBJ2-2	CASGLVPFTGELFF